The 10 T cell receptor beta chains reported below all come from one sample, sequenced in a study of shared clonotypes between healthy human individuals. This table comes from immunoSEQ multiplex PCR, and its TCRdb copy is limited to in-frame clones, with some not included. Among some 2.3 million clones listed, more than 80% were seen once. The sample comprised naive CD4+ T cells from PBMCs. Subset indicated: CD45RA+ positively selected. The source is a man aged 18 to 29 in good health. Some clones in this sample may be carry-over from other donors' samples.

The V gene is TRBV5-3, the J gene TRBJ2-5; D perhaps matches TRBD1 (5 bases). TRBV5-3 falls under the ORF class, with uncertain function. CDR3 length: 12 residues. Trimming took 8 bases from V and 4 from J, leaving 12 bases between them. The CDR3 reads CASIGVLETQYF. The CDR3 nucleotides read TGTGCCAGCATAGGGGTTTTAGAGACCCAGTACTTC.

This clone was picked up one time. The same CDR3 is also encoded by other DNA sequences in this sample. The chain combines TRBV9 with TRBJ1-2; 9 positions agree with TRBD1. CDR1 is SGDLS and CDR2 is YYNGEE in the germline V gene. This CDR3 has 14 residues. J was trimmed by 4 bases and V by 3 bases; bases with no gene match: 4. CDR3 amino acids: CASSAGQGSYGYTF. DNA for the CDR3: TGTGCCAGCAGCGCCGGACAGGGGTCCTATGGCTACACCTTC.

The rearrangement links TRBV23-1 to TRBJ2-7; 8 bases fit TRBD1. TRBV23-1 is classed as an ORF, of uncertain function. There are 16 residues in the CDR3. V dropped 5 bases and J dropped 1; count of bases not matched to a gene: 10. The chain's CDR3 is CASSSIPGQESYEQYF. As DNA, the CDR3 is TGCGCCAGCAGTTCCATCCCGGGACAGGAATCCTACGAGCAGTACTTC.

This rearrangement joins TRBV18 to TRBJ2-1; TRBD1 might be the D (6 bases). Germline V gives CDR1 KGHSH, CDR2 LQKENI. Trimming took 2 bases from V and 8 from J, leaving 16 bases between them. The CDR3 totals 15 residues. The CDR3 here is CASSPMVGAFDEQFF. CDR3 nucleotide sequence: TGTGCCAGCTCACCAATGGTGGGGGCCTTCGATGAGCAGTTCTTC.

CDR3 region: CASSLPRGVGGYTF. CDR3 in DNA: TGTGCCAGCAGTTTACCCAGGGGTGTCGGCGGCTACACCTTC. V usage is TRBV28 and J usage is TRBJ1-2, with a possible D match to TRBD1 (6 bases). CDR1 and CDR2 from the germline V gene are MDHEN and SYDVKM. The CDR3 sequence is 14 residues long. V lost 2 bases and J lost 8, with 15 bases in between.

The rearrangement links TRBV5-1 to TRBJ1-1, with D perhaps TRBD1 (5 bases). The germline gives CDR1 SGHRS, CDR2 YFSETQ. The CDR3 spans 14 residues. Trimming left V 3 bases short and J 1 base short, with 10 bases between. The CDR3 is CASSSGRANTEAFF. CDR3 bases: TGCGCCAGCAGCTCGGGACGGGCGAACACTGAAGCTTTCTTT.

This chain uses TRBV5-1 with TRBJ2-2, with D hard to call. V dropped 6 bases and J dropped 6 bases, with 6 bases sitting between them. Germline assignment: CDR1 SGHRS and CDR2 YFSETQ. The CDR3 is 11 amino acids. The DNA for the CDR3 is TGCGCCAGCACCCTTTCCGGGGAGCTGTTTTTT. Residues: CASTLSGELFF.

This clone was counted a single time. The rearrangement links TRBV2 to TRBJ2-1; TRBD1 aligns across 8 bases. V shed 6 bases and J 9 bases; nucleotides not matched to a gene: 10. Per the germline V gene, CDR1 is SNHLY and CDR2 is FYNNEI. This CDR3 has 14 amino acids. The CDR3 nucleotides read TGTGCCAGCAGAAAGGCGACAGGGGCATTTGAGCAGTTCTTC. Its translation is CASRKATGAFEQFF.

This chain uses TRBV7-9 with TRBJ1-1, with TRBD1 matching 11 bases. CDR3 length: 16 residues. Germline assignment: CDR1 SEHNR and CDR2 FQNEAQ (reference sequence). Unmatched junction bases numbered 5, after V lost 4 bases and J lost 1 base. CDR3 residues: CASSSDRGLRNTEAFF. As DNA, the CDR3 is TGTGCCAGCAGCTCGGACAGGGGGCTAAGGAACACTGAAGCTTTCTTT.

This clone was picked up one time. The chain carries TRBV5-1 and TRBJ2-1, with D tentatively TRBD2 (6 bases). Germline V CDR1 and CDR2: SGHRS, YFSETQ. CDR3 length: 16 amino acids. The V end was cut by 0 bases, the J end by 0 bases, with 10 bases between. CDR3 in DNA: TGCGCCAGCAGCTTGGTGGTAGCGGACTCCTACAATGAGCAGTTCTTC. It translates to CASSLVVADSYNEQFF.